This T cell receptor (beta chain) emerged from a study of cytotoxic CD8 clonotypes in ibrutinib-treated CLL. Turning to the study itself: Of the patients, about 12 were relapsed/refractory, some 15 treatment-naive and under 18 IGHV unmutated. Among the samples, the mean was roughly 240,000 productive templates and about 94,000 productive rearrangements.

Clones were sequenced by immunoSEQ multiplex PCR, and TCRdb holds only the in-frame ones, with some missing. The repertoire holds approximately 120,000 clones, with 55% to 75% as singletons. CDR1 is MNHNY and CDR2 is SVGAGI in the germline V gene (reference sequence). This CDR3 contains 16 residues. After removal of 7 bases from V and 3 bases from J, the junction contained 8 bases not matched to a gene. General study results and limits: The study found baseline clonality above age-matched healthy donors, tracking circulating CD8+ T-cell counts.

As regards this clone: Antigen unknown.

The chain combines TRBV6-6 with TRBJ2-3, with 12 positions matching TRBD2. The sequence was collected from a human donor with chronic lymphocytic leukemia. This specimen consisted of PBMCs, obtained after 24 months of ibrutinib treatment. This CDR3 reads CASTRLAGGLTDTQYF. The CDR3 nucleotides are TGTGCCAGCACCCGCCTAGCGGGGGGGCTGACAGATACGCAGTATTTT.